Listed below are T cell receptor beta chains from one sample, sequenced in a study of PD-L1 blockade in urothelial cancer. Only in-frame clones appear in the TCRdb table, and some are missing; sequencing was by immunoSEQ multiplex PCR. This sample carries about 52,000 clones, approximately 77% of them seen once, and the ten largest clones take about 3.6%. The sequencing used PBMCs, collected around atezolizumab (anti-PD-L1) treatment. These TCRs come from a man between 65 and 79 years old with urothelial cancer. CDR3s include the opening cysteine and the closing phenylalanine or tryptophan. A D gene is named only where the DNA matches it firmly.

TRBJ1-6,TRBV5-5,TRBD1,CASSFSASGGTGNSPLHF
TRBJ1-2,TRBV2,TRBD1,CASRGTGSYGYTF
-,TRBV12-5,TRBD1,CASGLGYRGTYEQYF
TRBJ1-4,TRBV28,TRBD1,CASSFRTGGYEKLFF
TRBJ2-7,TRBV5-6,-,CASSLEVGAEQYF
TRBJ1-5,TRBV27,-,CASSSLKGGTGSNQPQHF
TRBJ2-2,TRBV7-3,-,CASSLTVSTGELFF
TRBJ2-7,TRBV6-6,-,CASNPGGGRNEQYF
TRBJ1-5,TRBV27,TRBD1,CASSRTGSNQPQHF
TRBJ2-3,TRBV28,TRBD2,CATSRGGRRTQYF
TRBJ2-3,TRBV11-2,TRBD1,CASSKGQVPDTQYF
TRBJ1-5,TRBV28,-,CASTPTRGPQHF
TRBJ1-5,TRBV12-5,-,CASGPGQNQPQHF
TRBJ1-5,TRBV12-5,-,CASGGGGPNQPQHF
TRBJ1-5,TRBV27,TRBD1,CASSPQGAYSNQPQHF
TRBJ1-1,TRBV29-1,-,CSVTSGATEAFF
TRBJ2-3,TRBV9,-,CASSVGVSGSTDTQYF
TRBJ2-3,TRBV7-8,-,CASSLGPSAGTDTQYF
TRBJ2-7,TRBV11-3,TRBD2,CASSYMGGVYEQYF
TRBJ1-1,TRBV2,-,CASSGPGRAEAFF
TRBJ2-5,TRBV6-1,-,CASSLSFRLETQYF
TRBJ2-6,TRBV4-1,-,CASSQDFLGSSGANVLTF
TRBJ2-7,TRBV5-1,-,CASRNGRTLTSYEQYF
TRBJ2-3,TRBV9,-,CASSVRTLSTDTQYF
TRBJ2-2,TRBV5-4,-,CASSLVTNTGELFF
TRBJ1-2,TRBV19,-,CASSKHYGYTF
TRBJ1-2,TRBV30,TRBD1,CAWTTQGSAGYTF
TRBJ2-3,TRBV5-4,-,CASSLAGGPTDTQYF
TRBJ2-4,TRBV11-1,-,CASSSRSAGNPKNIQYF
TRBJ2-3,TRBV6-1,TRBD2,CASTRLAGGTDTQYF
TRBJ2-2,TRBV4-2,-,CASSQDLRENTGELFF
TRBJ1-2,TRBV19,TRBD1,CASSPNRGNITF
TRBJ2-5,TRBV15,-,CATSRGLKETQYF
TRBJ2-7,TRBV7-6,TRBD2,CASSLSSGNYEQYF
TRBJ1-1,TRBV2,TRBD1,CASSEGGTGSNTEAFF
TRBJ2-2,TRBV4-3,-,CASSQALGELFF
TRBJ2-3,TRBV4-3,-,CASSQEARGSTDTQYF
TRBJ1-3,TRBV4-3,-,CASSQDDQGTEFSGNTIYF
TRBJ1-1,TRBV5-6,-,CASSFVTGLEAFF
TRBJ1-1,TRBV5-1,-,CASRADIMNTEAFF
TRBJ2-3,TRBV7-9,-,CASSLDGISTDTQYF
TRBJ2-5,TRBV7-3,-,CASSLRGQGGPHQETQYF
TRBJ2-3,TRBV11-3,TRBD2,CASSFSWLAGAEDTQYF
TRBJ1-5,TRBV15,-,CATSRDQRSNQPQHF
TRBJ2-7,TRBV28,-,CASSLYVVNEQYF
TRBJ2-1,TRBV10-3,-,CAISEPRQPNEQFF
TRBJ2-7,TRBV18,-,CASSPPSASSYEQYF
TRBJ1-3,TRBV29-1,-,CSVEGTASGNIIYF
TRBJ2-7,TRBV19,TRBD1,CASSMGQGAPPLYEQYF
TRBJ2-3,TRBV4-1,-,CASSLRGGDTQYF
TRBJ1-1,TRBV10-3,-,CAISDSGSMNTEAFF